A single sample is the source of the 16 T cell receptor beta chains below, sequenced in a study of graft-versus-host responses after intestinal transplantation. TCRdb's copy holds only in-frame clones and misses some; the assay was immunoSEQ multiplex PCR. The data show about 23,000 clones, just over 75% seen once. Intraepithelial lymphocytes and lamina propria lymphocytes were released through processing of graft tissue. Sequencing used ileum tissue, obtained 12 days after intestinal transplant. These receptor sequences come from a human patient who received an intestinal transplant, so some T cells may come from the graft donor.

The chain carries TRBV5-8 and TRBJ2-7; D is uncertain. The germline gives CDR1 SGHTS, CDR2 YDEGEE. V dropped 2 bases and J dropped 7 bases, with 10 bases sitting between them. This CDR3 has 12 residues. For the CDR3, the DNA is TGTGCCAGCAGCTTTGGCAGTCTGGAGCAGTACTTC. As protein: CASSFGSLEQYF.

In the case of this clone: At one end the junction does not follow the germline gene, possibly because of a read error. The chain employs TRBV7-7 and TRBJ2-2; the D is unclear. The CDR3 sequence is 13 residues long. CDR1 and CDR2 (germline): SSHAT, FNYEAQ (reference sequence). The CDR3 loop reads CASSLGGNGELFF. In DNA form, the CDR3 reads TGTGCTAGCAGCTTAGGCGGCAATGGGGAGCTGTTTTTT. The full variable domain, completed using reference TRBV7-7 and TRBJ2-2, is GAGVSQSPRYKVTKRGQDVTLRCDPISSHATLYWYQQALGQGPEFLTYFNYEAQPDKSGLPSDRFSAERPEGSISTLTIQRTEQRDSAMYRCASSLGGNGELFFGEGSRLTVL.

This clone appeared a single time. The J gene is TRBJ2-3, the V gene TRBV6-1; TRBD1 matches 9 bases. CDR3 length equals 17 residues. From germline, CDR1 is MNHNS and CDR2 SASEGT. Trimming cost V 2 bases and J 2 bases; bases outside gene matches: 8. The DNA of the CDR3 is TGTGCCAGCAGTGAATGGGGACAGGGCTTTTCCACAGATACGCAGTATTTT. Translating it yields CASSEWGQGFSTDTQYF.

V and J are TRBV29-1 and TRBJ1-2; 9 bases are shared with TRBD1. The V gene end was trimmed by 7 bases and the J gene end by 2 bases; junction bases not matched to a gene: 2. CDR3 length: 12 residues. Germline CDR1 reads SQVTM; CDR2 reads ANQGSEA. CDR3 nucleotides: TGCAGCGCTGGACAGGGGAACTATGGCTACACCTTC. This translates into CSAGQGNYGYTF.

This chain connects TRBV5-8 to TRBJ1-4; D is undetermined. Per germline, CDR1 SGHTS and CDR2 YDEGEE. Trimming shortened V by 1 base and J by 0 bases, and 7 bases separated the two germline ends. This CDR3 is built from 15 residues. CDR3 bases: TGTGCCAGCAGCTTGTGGGAGCCAACTAATGAAAAACTGTTTTTT. Protein sequence: CASSLWEPTNEKLFF.

The chain couples TRBV6-1 to TRBJ2-1, with TRBD2 matching over 8 bases. This CDR3 is built from 15 residues. In germline, CDR1 is MNHNS, CDR2 SASEGT. J lost 2 bases, V lost 1 base, and 1 base had no gene match. CDR3 DNA: TGTGCCAGCAGTGAAGACGGGGGGGCCTACAATGAGCAGTTCTTC. This codes for CASSEDGGAYNEQFF.

This clone has more than one count but fewer than ten. The chain uses TRBV7-3 and TRBJ1-6, with unresolved D. Germline V CDR1 and CDR2: SGHTA, FQGTGA. CDR3 length equals 15 residues. Trimming took off 2 bases at V and 5 bases at J, with 10 bases between the two ends. The CDR3 region is CASSLGPEDNSPLHF. The CDR3 DNA reads TGTGCCAGCAGCTTAGGCCCCGAGGATAATTCACCCCTCCACTTT.

This chain connects TRBV28 to TRBJ1-2; TRBD1 matches at 7 bases. Per the germline V gene, CDR1 is MDHEN and CDR2 is SYDVKM. J lost 8 bases, V lost 6 bases, and 9 bases had no gene match. The CDR3 runs to 13 residues. CDR3 sequence (DNA): TGTGCCAGCAGGGCGGGGACAGTCGCCGGCTACACCTTC. The encoded protein is CASRAGTVAGYTF.

This clone has just one count. The J gene is TRBJ2-3, the V gene TRBV5-1; 8 nucleotides match TRBD2. Germline V lookup: CDR1 SGHRS, CDR2 YFSETQ. V lost 5 bases and J lost 6; bases outside the gene matches: 11. The length of the CDR3 is 15 residues. The CDR3 sequence is CASRGDGGAWDTQYF. The CDR3 DNA reads as TGCGCCAGCAGGGGAGACGGGGGGGCCTGGGATACGCAGTATTTT.

The V call is TRBV7-9, the J call TRBJ2-1; possible D gene TRBD2, 6 bases. The CDR3 sequence is 12 residues long. V was cut by 8 bases and J by 4 bases, with 9 bases left in between. CDR1 is SEHNR, CDR2 FQNEAQ, per germline (reference sequence). The CDR3 protein is CASRGIYNEQFF. The CDR3 DNA reads as TGTGCCAGCCGCGGGATATACAATGAGCAGTTCTTC.

This clone was picked up one time. The rearrangement links TRBV7-9 to TRBJ1-2; 9 bases match TRBD1. The CDR3 has 14 residues. V lost 4 bases, J lost 4 bases, and 4 bases stayed unmatched. Germline V lookup: CDR1 SEHNR, CDR2 FQNEAQ (reference sequence). CDR3 region: CASSSQGAIYGYTF. In nucleotides, the CDR3 is TGTGCCAGCAGCTCACAGGGGGCCATCTATGGCTACACCTTC.

This chain uses TRBV2 with TRBJ1-1, with D unresolved. CDR3 length: 13 residues. V dropped 3 bases and J dropped 5 bases, with 10 bases sitting between them. Per germline, CDR1 SNHLY and CDR2 FYNNEI. CDR3 coding DNA: TGTGCCAGCAGTGATTTTGGGAGTACTGAAGCTTTCTTT. Amino acids: CASSDFGSTEAFF.

The V call is TRBV4-3, the J call TRBJ1-2; 7 bases line up with TRBD1. Germline loops: CDR1 LGHNA, CDR2 YSLEER. With 0 bases clipped from V and 8 bases from J, the junction kept 6 bases outside the gene matches. The CDR3 consists of 14 residues. In nucleotides, the CDR3 is TGCGCCAGCAGCCAAGATCCCCGACAGGGCGGCTACACCTTC. Translation: CASSQDPRQGGYTF.

The genes are TRBV2 and TRBJ2-7; 10 nucleotides agree with TRBD2. Per germline, CDR1 SNHLY and CDR2 FYNNEI. The junction had 16 bases not matched to a gene; V was cut back by 7 bases and J by 4 bases. The CDR3 runs to 17 residues. The CDR3 DNA follows: TGTGCCAGCAAAGGGCTAGCGGGAGTCGTGATCAGGTACGAGCAGTACTTC. Amino acid sequence: CASKGLAGVVIRYEQYF. Full variable domain (missing parts from reference TRBV2 and TRBJ2-7): EPEVTQTPSHQVTQMGQEVILRCVPISNHLYFYWYRQILGQKVEFLVSFYNNEISEKSEIFDDQFSVERPDGSNFTLKIRSTKLEDSAMYFCASKGLAGVVIRYEQYFGPGTRLTVT.

The J gene is TRBJ1-1, the V gene TRBV23-1, with D unclear. TRBV23-1 is reported as an ORF; its role is uncertain. Trimming shortened V by 6 bases and J by 4 bases, and 21 bases separated the two germline ends. The CDR3 is made up of 16 amino acids. The CDR3, as DNA: TGCGCCAGCAGCCCTTCGGTTCCATCCCCTTTCACTGAAGCTTTCTTT. Translation: CASSPSVPSPFTEAFF.

The chain combines TRBV30 with TRBJ1-1, with 7 bases aligning to TRBD1. Germline-derived CDR1 and CDR2 are GTSNPN and SVGIG (reference sequence). This CDR3 has 11 amino acids. J gave up 8 bases and V 4 bases, and 4 bases lay outside the gene matches. The CDR3 reads CAWKGAAEAFF. The CDR3 DNA sequence: TGTGCCTGGAAGGGGGCAGCCGAAGCTTTCTTT.